The 2 T cell receptor beta chains reported below all come from one sample, sequenced in a study of long-term antiretroviral therapy in people with HIV. Assay version v3.0 of immunoSEQ was used, and it was run at survey level. TCRdb keeps only in-frame clones here, not all; method: immunoSEQ multiplex PCR. Among more than 25,000 clones listed, approximately 78% were seen once. The sequencing used unsorted PBMCs, collected 3 years after starting antiretroviral therapy. All receptors come from a man between 40 and 49 years old with HIV.

A single count supports this clone. The rearrangement uses TRBV9 and TRBJ2-1; D perhaps matches TRBD2 (6 bases). The CDR3 has 14 amino acids. V was pared by 0 bases and J by 9 bases, with 13 bases between. Germline CDR1 reads SGDLS; CDR2 reads YYNGEE. The CDR3 reads CASSVDGRRGEQFF. CDR3 sequence (DNA): TGTGCCAGCAGCGTAGACGGTCGGCGGGGTGAGCAGTTCTTC. Drawing the rest from reference TRBV9 and TRBJ2-1, the complete variable domain is DSGVTQTPKHLITATGQRVTLRCSPRSGDLSVYWYQQSLDQGLQFLIQYYNGEERAKGNILERFSAQQFPDLHSELNLSSLELGDSALYFCASSVDGRRGEQFFGPGTRLTVL.

The rearrangement uses TRBV4-1 and TRBJ1-2; no clear D. The germline V gene has CDR1 MGHRA and CDR2 YSYEKL. V lost 0 bases and J lost 2, with 10 bases in between. The length of the CDR3 is 15 residues. The CDR3 DNA sequence: TGCGCCAGCAGCCAAGAAACAGCCACCAACTATGGCTACACCTTC. Its translation is CASSQETATNYGYTF.